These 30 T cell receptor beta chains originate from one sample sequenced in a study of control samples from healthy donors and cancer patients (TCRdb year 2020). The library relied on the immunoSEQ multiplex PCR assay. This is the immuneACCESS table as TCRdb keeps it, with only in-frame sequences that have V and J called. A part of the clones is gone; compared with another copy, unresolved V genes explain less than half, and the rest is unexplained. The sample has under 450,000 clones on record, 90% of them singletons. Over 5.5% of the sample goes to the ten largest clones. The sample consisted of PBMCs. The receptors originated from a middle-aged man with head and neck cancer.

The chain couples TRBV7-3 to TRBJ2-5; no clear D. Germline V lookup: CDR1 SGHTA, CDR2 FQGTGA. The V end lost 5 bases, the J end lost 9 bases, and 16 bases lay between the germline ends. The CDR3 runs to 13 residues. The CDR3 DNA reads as TGTGCCAGCAGCCCTCGCAGGTTCGAGGCCCAGTACTTC. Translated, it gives CASSPRRFEAQYF.

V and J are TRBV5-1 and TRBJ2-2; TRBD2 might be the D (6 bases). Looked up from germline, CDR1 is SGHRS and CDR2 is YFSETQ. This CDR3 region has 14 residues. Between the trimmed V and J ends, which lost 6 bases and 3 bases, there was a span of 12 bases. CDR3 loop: CASTGTGDTGELFF. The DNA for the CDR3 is TGCGCCAGCACCGGGACTGGCGACACCGGGGAGCTGTTTTTT.

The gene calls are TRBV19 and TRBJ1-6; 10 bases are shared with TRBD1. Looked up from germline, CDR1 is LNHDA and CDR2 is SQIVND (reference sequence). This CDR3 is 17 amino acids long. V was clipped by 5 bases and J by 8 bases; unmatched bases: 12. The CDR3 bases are TGTGCCAGTAGTCTCCTCGGGGACAGGGGATGGGATTCACCCCTCCACTTT. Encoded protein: CASSLLGDRGWDSPLHF.

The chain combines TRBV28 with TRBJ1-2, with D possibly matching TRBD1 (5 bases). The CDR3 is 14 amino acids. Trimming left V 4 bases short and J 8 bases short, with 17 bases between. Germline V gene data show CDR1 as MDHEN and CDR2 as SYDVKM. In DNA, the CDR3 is TGTGCCAGCAGTTCACCACCAGGGCTATGGGGCTACACCTTC. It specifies CASSSPPGLWGYTF.

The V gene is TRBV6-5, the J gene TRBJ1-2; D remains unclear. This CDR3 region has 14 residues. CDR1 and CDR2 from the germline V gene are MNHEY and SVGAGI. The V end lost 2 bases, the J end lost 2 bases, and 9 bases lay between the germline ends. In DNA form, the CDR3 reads TGTGCCAGCAGTTACGATTTATTAAACTATGGCTACACCTTC. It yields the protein CASSYDLLNYGYTF.

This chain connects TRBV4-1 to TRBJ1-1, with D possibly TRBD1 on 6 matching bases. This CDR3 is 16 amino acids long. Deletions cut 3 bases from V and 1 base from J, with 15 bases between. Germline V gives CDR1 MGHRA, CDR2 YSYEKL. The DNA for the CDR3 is TGCGCCAGCAGCCATCCCCGGACAGCCCCGAACACTGAAGCTTTCTTT. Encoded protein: CASSHPRTAPNTEAFF.

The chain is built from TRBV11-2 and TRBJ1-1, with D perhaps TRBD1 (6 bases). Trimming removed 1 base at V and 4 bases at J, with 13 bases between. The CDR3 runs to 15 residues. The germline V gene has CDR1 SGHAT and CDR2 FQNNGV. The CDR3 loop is CASSLVGGDSTEAFF. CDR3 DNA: TGTGCCAGCAGCTTAGTAGGGGGAGACAGCACTGAAGCTTTCTTT.

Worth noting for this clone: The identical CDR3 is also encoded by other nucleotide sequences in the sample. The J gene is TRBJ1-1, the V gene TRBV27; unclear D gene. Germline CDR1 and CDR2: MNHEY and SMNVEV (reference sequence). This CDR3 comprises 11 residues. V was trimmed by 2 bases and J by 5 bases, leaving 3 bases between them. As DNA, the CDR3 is TGTGCCAGCAGTTTAGGGACTGAAGCTTTCTTT. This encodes CASSLGTEAFF.

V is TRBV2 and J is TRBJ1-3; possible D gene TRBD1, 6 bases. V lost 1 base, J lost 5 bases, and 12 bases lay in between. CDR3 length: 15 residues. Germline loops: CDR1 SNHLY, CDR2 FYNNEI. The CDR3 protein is CASSEEGGPRNTIYF. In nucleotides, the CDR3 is TGTGCCAGCAGTGAAGAAGGGGGGCCTCGAAACACCATATATTTT.

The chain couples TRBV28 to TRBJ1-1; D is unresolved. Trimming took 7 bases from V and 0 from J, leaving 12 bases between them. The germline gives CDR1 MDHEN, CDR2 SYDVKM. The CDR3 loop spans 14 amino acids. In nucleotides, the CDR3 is TGTGCCAGCAATAAAGGGATTATGAACACTGAAGCTTTCTTT. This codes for CASNKGIMNTEAFF. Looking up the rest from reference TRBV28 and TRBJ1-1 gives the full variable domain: DVKVTQSSRYLVKRTGEKVFLECVQDMDHENMFWYRQDPGLGLRLIYFSYDVKMKEKGDIPEGYSVSREKKERFSLILESASTNQTSMYLCASNKGIMNTEAFFGQGTRLTVV.

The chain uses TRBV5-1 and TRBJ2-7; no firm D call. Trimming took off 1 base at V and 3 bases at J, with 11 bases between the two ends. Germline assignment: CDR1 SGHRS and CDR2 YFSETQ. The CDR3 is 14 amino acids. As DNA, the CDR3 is TGCGCCAGCAGCTTGCAGGAAAGGGACTACGAGCAGTACTTC. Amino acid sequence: CASSLQERDYEQYF.

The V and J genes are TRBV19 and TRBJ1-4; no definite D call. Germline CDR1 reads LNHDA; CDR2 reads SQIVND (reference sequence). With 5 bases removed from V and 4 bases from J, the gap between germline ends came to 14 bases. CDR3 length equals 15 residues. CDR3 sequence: CASSPLEGFNEKLFF. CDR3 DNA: TGTGCCAGTAGTCCCCTGGAAGGCTTTAATGAAAAACTGTTTTTT.

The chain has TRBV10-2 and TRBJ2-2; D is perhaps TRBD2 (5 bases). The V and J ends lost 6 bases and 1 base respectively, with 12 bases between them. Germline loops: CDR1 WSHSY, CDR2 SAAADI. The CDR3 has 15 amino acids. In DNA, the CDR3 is TGCGCCAGCAGGGGGATGGCGGGGAACACCGGGGAGCTGTTTTTT. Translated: CASRGMAGNTGELFF.

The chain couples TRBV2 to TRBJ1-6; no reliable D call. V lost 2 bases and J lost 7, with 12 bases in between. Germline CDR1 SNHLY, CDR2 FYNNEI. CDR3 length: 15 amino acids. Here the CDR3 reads CASSEFAGFNSPLHF. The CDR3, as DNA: TGTGCCAGCAGTGAATTTGCGGGTTTCAATTCACCCCTCCACTTT. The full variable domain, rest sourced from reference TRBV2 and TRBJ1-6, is EPEVTQTPSHQVTQMGQEVILRCVPISNHLYFYWYRQILGQKVEFLVSFYNNEISEKSEIFDDQFSVERPDGSNFTLKIRSTKLEDSAMYFCASSEFAGFNSPLHFGNGTRLTVT.

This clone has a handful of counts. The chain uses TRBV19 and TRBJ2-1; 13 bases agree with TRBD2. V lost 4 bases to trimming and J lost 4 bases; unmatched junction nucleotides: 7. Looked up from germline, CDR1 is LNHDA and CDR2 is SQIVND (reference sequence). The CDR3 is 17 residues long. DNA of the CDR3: TGTGCCAGTAGTACCCACAGGACTAGCGGGAGTTACAATGAGCAGTTCTTC. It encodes CASSTHRTSGSYNEQFF.

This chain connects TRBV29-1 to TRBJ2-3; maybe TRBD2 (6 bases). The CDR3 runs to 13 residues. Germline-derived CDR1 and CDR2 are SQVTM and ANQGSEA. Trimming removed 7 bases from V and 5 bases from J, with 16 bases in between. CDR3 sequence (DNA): TGCAGCGGTGAGGGGATGGGAGGAGATACGCAGTATTTT. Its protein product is CSGEGMGGDTQYF.

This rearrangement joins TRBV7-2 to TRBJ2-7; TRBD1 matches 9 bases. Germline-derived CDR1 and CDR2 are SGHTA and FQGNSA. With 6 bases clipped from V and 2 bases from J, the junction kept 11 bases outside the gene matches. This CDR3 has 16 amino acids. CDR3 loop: CASRRGGQGATYEQYF. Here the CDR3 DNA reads TGTGCCAGCAGAAGGGGGGGACAGGGAGCTACCTACGAGCAGTACTTC.

For the CDR3, the DNA is TGTGCCAGCAGCCCGGTGGGACCAGCCAACGAGCAGTACTTC. Translation gives CASSPVGPANEQYF. The J gene is TRBJ2-7, the V gene TRBV7-9; D may match TRBD1 or TRBD2 (5 bases each). The germline gives CDR1 SEHNR, CDR2 FQNEAQ (reference sequence). V lost 5 bases, J lost 5 bases, and 16 bases lay in between. The CDR3 totals 14 residues.

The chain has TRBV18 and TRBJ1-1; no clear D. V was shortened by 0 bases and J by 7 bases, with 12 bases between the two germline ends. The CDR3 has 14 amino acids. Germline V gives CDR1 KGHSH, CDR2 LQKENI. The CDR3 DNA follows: TGTGCCAGCTCACCACCCAACGAGCGCAATGAAGCTTTCTTT. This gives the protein CASSPPNERNEAFF.

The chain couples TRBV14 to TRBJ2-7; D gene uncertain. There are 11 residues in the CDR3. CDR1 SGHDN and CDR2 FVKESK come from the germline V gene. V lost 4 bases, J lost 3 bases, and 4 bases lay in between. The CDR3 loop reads CASSRSYEQYF. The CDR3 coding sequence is TGTGCCAGCAGCCGGAGCTACGAGCAGTACTTC.

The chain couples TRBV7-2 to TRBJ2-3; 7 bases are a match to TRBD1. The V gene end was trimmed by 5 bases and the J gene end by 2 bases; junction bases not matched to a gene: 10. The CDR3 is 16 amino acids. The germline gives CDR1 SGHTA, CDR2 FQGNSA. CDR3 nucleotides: TGTGCCAGCAGCGTGCGGACAGGAGAACCCACAGATACGCAGTATTTT. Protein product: CASSVRTGEPTDTQYF. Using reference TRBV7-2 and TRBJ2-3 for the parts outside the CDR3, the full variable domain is GAGVSQSPSNKVTEKGKDVELRCDPISGHTALYWYRQSLGQGLEFLIYFQGNSAPDKSGLPSDRFSAERTGGSVSTLTIQRTQQEDSAVYLCASSVRTGEPTDTQYFGPGTRLTVL.

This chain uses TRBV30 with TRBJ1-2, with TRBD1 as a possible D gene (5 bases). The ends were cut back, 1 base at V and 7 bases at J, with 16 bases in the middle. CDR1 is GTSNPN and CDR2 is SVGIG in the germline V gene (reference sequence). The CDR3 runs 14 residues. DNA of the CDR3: TGTGCCTGGAGTGCCGGGGACGGACGGCTTGGCTACACCTTC. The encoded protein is CAWSAGDGRLGYTF.

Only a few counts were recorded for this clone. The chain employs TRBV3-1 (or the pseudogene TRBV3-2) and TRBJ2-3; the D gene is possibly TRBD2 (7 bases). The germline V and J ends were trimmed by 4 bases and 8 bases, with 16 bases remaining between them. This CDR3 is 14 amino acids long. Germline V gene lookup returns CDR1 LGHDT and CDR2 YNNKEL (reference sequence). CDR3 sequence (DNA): TGTGCCAGCAGCCCCTCGGGGGGCTCAGGTACGCAGTATTTT. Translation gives CASSPSGGSGTQYF.

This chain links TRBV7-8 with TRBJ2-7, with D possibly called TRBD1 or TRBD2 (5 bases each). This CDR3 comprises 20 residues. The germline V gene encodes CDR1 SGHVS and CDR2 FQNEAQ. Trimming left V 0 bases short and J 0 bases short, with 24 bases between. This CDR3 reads CASSLAGAKRTPNSSYEQYF. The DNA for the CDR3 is TGTGCCAGCAGCTTAGCGGGAGCAAAGAGGACACCCAATTCCTCCTACGAGCAGTACTTC.

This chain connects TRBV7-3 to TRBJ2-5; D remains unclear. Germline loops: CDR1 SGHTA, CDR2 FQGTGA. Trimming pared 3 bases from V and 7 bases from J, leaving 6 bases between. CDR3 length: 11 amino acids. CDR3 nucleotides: TGTGCCAGCAGCTTTGCCCTGACCCAGTACTTC. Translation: CASSFALTQYF. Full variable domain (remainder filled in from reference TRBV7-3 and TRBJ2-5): GAGVSQTPSNKVTEKGKYVELRCDPISGHTALYWYRQSLGQGPEFLIYFQGTGAADDSGLPNDRFFAVRPEGSVSTLKIQRTERGDSAVYLCASSFALTQYFGPGTRLLVL.

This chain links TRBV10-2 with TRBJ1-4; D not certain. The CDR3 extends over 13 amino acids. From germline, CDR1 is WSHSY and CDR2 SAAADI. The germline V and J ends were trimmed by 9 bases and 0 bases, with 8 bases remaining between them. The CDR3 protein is CARGITTNEKLFF. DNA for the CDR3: TGCGCCAGGGGGATAACAACTAATGAAAAACTGTTTTTT.

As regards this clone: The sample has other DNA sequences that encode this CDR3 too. CDR3 coding DNA: TGTGCCAGCAGCTTAGCGAGAAAAGAGACCCAGTACTTC. This gives the protein CASSLARKETQYF. V usage is TRBV7-2 and J usage is TRBJ2-5, with unresolved D. The CDR3 covers 13 residues. The V and J ends lost 0 bases and 3 bases respectively, with 5 bases between them. The germline CDR1 and CDR2 sequences are SGHTA and FQGNSA.

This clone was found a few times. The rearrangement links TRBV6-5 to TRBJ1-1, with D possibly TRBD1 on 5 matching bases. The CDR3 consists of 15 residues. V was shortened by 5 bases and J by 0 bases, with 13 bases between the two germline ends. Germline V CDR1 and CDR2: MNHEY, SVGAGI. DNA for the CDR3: TGTGCCAGCAGTCCACCGGGACGGGTGAACACTGAAGCTTTCTTT. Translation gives CASSPPGRVNTEAFF.

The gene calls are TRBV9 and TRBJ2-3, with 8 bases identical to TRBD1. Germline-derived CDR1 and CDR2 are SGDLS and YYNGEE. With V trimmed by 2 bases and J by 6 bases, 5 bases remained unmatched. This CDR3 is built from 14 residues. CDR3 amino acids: CASSVTGGLDTQYF. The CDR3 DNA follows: TGTGCCAGCAGCGTCACAGGGGGTCTCGATACGCAGTATTTT.

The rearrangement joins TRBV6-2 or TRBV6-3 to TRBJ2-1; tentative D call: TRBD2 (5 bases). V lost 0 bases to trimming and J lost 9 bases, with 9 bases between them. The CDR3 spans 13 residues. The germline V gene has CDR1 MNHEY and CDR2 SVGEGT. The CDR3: CASSYSAGIEQFF. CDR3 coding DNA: TGTGCCAGCAGTTACTCCGCCGGGATTGAGCAGTTCTTC.